This T cell receptor (beta chain) derives from a study of T-cell reconstitution after alpha-beta-depleted transplantation in children. CDR3 length: 18 amino acids. Trimming shortened V by 4 bases and J by 2 bases, and 20 bases separated the two germline ends. The germline CDR1 and CDR2 sequences are MGHRA and YSYEKL. This clonotype has just one count. Its antigen is currently unknown. Study-wide results and caveats: Diversity and T-cell counts at one year after transplant derived mostly from new T cells. About two months after transplant, alpha-beta T cells reportedly came from several hundred expanded graft clones.

Unique molecular identifiers were used in preparing the TCRbeta library. TCRdb itself ran the PCR reads through MiXCR, one entry per CDR3 protein. The data contain 610,000 or so distinct CDR3 sequences, 25% to 30% of them singletons. The TCR sequence derives from a boy under two years old with Wiskott-Aldrich syndrome, due to receive a stem cell transplant. The chain uses TRBV4-1 and TRBJ2-2; D is perhaps TRBD2 (6 bases). The sequences come from PBMCs, collected before TCRalphabeta/CD19-depleted stem cell transplant. The CDR3 region has the DNA TGCGCCAGCAGCCTGATGATCTCCTGGGGGACTAACACCGGGGAGCTGTTTTTT. Residues: CASSLMISWGTNTGELFF.